These T cell receptor beta chains were read from a single sample in a study of control samples from healthy donors and cancer patients. Only in-frame clones appear in the TCRdb table, and some are missing; sequencing was by immunoSEQ multiplex PCR. The table lists about 180,000 clones, more than 90% of them singletons, with 2% to 2.5% in the top ten. Sequencing input: blood. Source of these receptors: a woman aged 40 to 50 in good health. The CDR3 runs from the conserved cysteine through the conserved F or W. D genes are given only for firm matches. Expanded clones are given a class, and other clones once, few, many or no size at all.

j_call d_call v_call clone_size cdr3_aa cdr3_nt
TRBJ1-5 . TRBV19 . CASHGTQNQPQHF TGTGCCAGTCACGGGACACAAAATCAGCCCCAGCATTTT
TRBJ2-1 . TRBV25-1 . CASSEGGFSYNEQFF TGTGCCAGCAGTGAAGGGGGTTTTTCCTACAATGAGCAGTTCTTC
TRBJ1-2 TRBD1 TRBV7-9 . CASSLTGKYGYTF TGTGCCAGCAGCTTGACAGGGAAGTATGGCTACACCTTC
TRBJ1-2 . TRBV6-5 . CASIKTGPGDYGYTF TGTGCCAGCATAAAAACAGGGCCAGGCGACTATGGCTACACCTTC
TRBJ1-2 . TRBV6-2/TRBV6-3 . CASSYGGAVDGYTF TGTGCCAGCAGCTATGGGGGGGCCGTGGATGGCTACACCTTC
TRBJ2-5 . TRBV5-4 once CASSPGRQTALTQYF TGTGCCAGCAGCCCTGGGCGGCAGACTGCATTGACCCAGTACTTC
TRBJ2-5 . TRBV2 . CASSVRGWQETQYF TGTGCCAGCAGTGTAAGGGGGTGGCAAGAGACCCAGTACTTC
TRBJ1-1 . TRBV10-3 once CAASPGVNTEAFF TGTGCCGCCTCCCCCGGGGTGAACACTGAAGCTTTCTTT
TRBJ2-7 TRBD2 TRBV6-5 once CASIAGTTYEQYF TGTGCCAGCATTGCAGGGACTACCTACGAGCAGTACTTC
TRBJ2-7 TRBD2 TRBV28 . CASTSSGGTYEQYF TGTGCCAGCACCTCTAGCGGGGGCACCTACGAGCAGTACTTC
TRBJ2-1 . TRBV18 . CASSPPTYNEQFF TGTGCCAGCTCACCACCCACCTACAATGAGCAGTTCTTC
TRBJ1-2 . TRBV5-1 . CASSRGPGDRRNGYTF TGCGCCAGCAGCCGCGGACCGGGGGATAGAAGGAATGGCTACACCTTC
TRBJ2-7 . TRBV6-5 . CASTTQGSYEQYF TGTGCCAGCACAACGCAGGGCTCCTACGAGCAGTACTTC
TRBJ1-5 . TRBV6-5 . CASSFRRVVGQPQHF TGTGCCAGCAGTTTTCGCAGGGTAGTCGGGCAGCCCCAGCATTTT
TRBJ2-7 . TRBV13 . CASSFEPHEQYF TGTGCCAGCAGCTTTGAACCGCACGAGCAGTACTTC
TRBJ1-4 . TRBV12-2 once CASRSRGADEKLFF TGTGCAAGTCGCTCCCGGGGGGCGGATGAAAAACTGTTTTTT
TRBJ2-1 TRBD2 TRBV9 . CASSAAGTSADEQFF TGTGCCAGCAGCGCCGCCGGGACTAGTGCTGACGAGCAGTTCTTC
TRBJ1-2 . TRBV6-2/TRBV6-3 . CASSYRADYGYTF TGTGCCAGCAGTTACAGGGCAGATTATGGCTACACCTTC
TRBJ2-1 TRBD2 TRBV6-2/TRBV6-3 . CASSGIRLAGSSLTYNEQFF TGTGCCAGCAGTGGAATAAGACTAGCGGGATCCTCCCTAACCTACAATGAGCAGTTCTTC
TRBJ2-7 TRBD1 TRBV6-5 few CASRDRQGSTYEQYF TGTGCCAGCCGCGATAGACAGGGGAGTACCTACGAGCAGTACTTC
TRBJ2-6 TRBD1 TRBV2 once CASSEAPGQGFSGANVLTF TGTGCCAGCAGTGAAGCACCGGGACAGGGGTTCTCTGGGGCCAACGTCCTGACTTTC
TRBJ2-1 . TRBV18 . CASSLRQDPYNEQFF TGTGCCAGCTCACTTCGACAGGACCCCTACAATGAGCAGTTCTTC
TRBJ2-1 TRBD2 TRBV27 . CASSQSGGYNEQFF TGTGCCAGCAGTCAAAGCGGGGGCTACAATGAGCAGTTCTTC
TRBJ2-1 . TRBV4-1 . CASSQAHGTSSGNEQFF TGCGCCAGCAGCCAAGCTCACGGGACATCCTCAGGGAATGAGCAGTTCTTC
TRBJ1-3 . TRBV11-2 . CASSLDLVRVSGNTIYF TGTGCCAGCAGCTTAGATTTGGTCAGGGTGAGCGGAAACACCATATATTTT
TRBJ1-1 . TRBV3-1/TRBV3-2 . CASGNPGENTEAFF TGTGCCAGCGGCAACCCAGGGGAAAACACTGAAGCTTTCTTT
TRBJ2-3 TRBD1 TRBV4-2 . CASSPGTGDSTDTQYF TGTGCCAGCAGCCCAGGCACAGGGGATAGCACAGATACGCAGTATTTT
TRBJ2-3 . TRBV2 . CASSDDDRAKDTQYF TGTGCCAGCAGTGATGATGATAGGGCGAAAGATACGCAGTATTTT
TRBJ2-3 . TRBV27 . CASSNRVLDTQYF TGTGCCAGCAGTAACAGGGTTTTAGATACGCAGTATTTT
TRBJ1-5 . TRBV7-9 few CASSLGRDYQPQHF TGTGCCAGCAGCTTAGGACGGGATTATCAGCCCCAGCATTTT
TRBJ2-4 TRBD2 TRBV2 . CASSASAGWVAKNIQYF TGTGCCAGCAGTGCCTCAGCGGGGTGGGTAGCCAAAAACATTCAGTACTTC
TRBJ2-5 . TRBV9 . CASSVVGGDQETQYF TGTGCCAGCAGCGTAGTAGGAGGGGACCAAGAGACCCAGTACTTC
TRBJ1-2 TRBD1 TRBV27 . CASSISQGAGYGYTF TGTGCCAGCAGTATCTCACAGGGGGCCGGCTATGGCTACACCTTC
TRBJ2-7 . TRBV27 . CASSPGPNEQYF TGTGCCAGCAGCCCTGGCCCTAACGAGCAGTACTTC
TRBJ1-6 TRBD1 TRBV5-1 . CASSAGQGPRGNSPLHF TGCGCCAGCAGCGCGGGACAGGGACCAAGGGGTAATTCACCCCTCCACTTT
TRBJ2-3 TRBD2 TRBV7-9 . CASSAGDGATDTQYF TGTGCCAGCAGCGCGGGGGACGGAGCCACAGATACGCAGTATTTT
TRBJ2-3 . TRBV6-1 . CASSELVRADTQYF TGTGCCAGCAGTGAACTAGTTAGGGCAGATACGCAGTATTTT
TRBJ1-2 TRBD1 TRBV9 . CASSVAGQGGYGGYTF TGTGCCAGCAGCGTTGCGGGACAGGGGGGTTATGGCGGCTACACCTTC
TRBJ1-2 . TRBV11-2 . CASSLTANYGYTF TGTGCCAGCAGCTTAACAGCAAACTATGGCTACACCTTC
TRBJ1-2 . TRBV6-6 . CASSRHQGGYTF TGTGCCAGCAGTCGACACCAGGGGGGCTACACCTTC
TRBJ2-5 . TRBV5-8 once CASSFGRGPQETQYF TGTGCCAGCAGCTTCGGCAGGGGCCCACAAGAGACCCAGTACTTC
TRBJ1-1 . TRBV11-2 once CASSLDNTEAFF TGTGCCAGCAGCTTAGATAACACTGAAGCTTTCTTT
TRBJ1-5 . TRBV12-3/TRBV12-4 few CASSLHRDQPQHF TGTGCCAGCAGTCTCCACAGGGACCAGCCCCAGCATTTT
TRBJ2-2 TRBD1 TRBV29-1 once CSVRDRGVTGELFF TGCAGCGTTCGCGACAGGGGGGTCACCGGGGAGCTGTTTTTT
TRBJ2-5 . TRBV5-5 . CASSLTVIQETQYF TGTGCCAGCAGCTTAACAGTAATCCAAGAGACCCAGTACTTC